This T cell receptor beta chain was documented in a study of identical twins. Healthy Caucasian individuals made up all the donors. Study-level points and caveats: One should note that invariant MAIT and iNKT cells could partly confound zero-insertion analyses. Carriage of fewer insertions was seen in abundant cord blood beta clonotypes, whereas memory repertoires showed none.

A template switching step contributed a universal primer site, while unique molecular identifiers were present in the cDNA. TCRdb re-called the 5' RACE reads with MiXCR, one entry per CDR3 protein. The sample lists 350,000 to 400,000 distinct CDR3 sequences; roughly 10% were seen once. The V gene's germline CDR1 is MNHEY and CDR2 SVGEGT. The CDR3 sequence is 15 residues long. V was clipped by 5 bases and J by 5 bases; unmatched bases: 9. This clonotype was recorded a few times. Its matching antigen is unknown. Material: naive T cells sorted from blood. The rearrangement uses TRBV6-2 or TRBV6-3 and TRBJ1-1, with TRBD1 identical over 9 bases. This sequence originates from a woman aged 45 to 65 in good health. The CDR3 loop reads CASSRTGGMGTEAFF. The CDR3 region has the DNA TGTGCCAGCAGTAGAACAGGGGGCATGGGGACTGAAGCTTTCTTT.